The T cell receptor (beta chain) under discussion was sequenced for a study of blood T cells in healthy people across ages. Study conclusions and caveats: Naive T cell percentage showed a strong correlation with the diversity of TCR beta. In long-lived donors, naive CD4+ cell counts and diversity exceeded those of aged donors.

The CDR3 extends over 16 amino acids. Germline values: CDR1 SGHVS, CDR2 FQNEAQ. This clonotype has only a few counts. Its specificity is unknown. Then a second PCR, running roughly 7 to 11 cycles, was carried out with a sample-barcoded 5' primer and a J-beta primer mix. TCRdb itself ran the 5' RACE reads through MiXCR, one entry per CDR3 protein. Here the sample spans roughly 700,000 distinct CDR3 sequences, around 25% being singletons. Healthy individuals of Caucasian origin from Russia, aged roughly 6 to 95, served as donors. Total RNA amounts of at least 6 micrograms were extracted per sample. A further study also used this sample, focusing on T cells of mothers and their children.

V is TRBV7-8 and J is TRBJ2-5; no definite D call. The closer fit of TRBJ2-7 to the DNA end suggests the J call may be wrong. Input material: blood. The TCR was taken from a boy between 10 and 17 years old in good health. This CDR3 reads CASSLRDTNLVDEQYF. CDR3 nucleotides: TGTGCCAGCAGCTTGAGAGACACCAACCTCGTGGACGAGCAGTACTTC.